These 30 T cell receptor beta chains originate from one sample sequenced in a study of T cells after yellow fever vaccination. TCRdb reanalysed the 5' RACE reads using MiXCR and keeps one entry per CDR3 protein. This table has some 350,000 distinct CDR3 sequences, almost 4% appearing once. Sample: PBMCs, taken 5 days after the yellow fever booster vaccination. These TCRs come from a man between 18 and 35 years old who received the YFV17D yellow fever vaccine.

This clonotype has more than one count but fewer than ten. The chain is built from TRBV9 and TRBJ2-5, with TRBD2 identical over 13 bases. Germline values: CDR1 SGDLS, CDR2 YYNGEE. The trim removed 4 bases at V and 7 bases at J, leaving 10 bases unmatched. This CDR3 has 16 amino acids. The CDR3, as DNA: TGTGCCAGCAGCCGGTCTACTAGCGGGGGGGCAGGGACCCAGTACTTC. It specifies CASSRSTSGGAGTQYF.

A few counts support this clonotype. The chain is built from TRBV28 and TRBJ1-6, with 9 nucleotides matching TRBD1. Germline V lookup: CDR1 MDHEN, CDR2 SYDVKM. This CDR3 contains 18 residues. J was trimmed by 0 bases and V by 3 bases; bases with no gene match: 6. The CDR3 nucleotides read TGTGCCAGCAGTTTTAGGACAGGGGTTAACTCCTATAATTCACCCCTCCACTTT. This sequence encodes CASSFRTGVNSYNSPLHF.

This clonotype was picked up many times. V gene TRBV20-1 combines with J gene TRBJ2-1; 10 nucleotides match TRBD1. The CDR3 has 14 residues. Germline V lookup: CDR1 DFQATT, CDR2 SNEGSKA (reference sequence). In nucleotides, the CDR3 is TGCAGCGCTCTTCCGGGACAGGGGAGGAATGAGCAGTTCTTC. It encodes CSALPGQGRNEQFF.

This chain connects TRBV7-2 to TRBJ1-1, with 8 bases fitting TRBD1. CDR1 and CDR2 from the germline V gene are SGHTA and FQGNSA. This CDR3 has 15 residues. V was pared by 5 bases and J by 2 bases, with 7 bases of the junction left unmatched. CDR3 bases: TGTGCCAGCAGCCCGATGACAGGGGCCAACACTGAAGCTTTCTTT. This codes for CASSPMTGANTEAFF. The whole variable domain, filled in from reference TRBV7-2 and TRBJ1-1, reads GAGVSQSPSNKVTEKGKDVELRCDPISGHTALYWYRQSLGQGLEFLIYFQGNSAPDKSGLPSDRFSAERTGGSVSTLTIQRTQQEDSAVYLCASSPMTGANTEAFFGQGTRLTVV.

The chain carries TRBV28 and TRBJ2-5, with D perhaps TRBD1 (5 bases). The CDR3 sequence is 15 residues long. Trimming stripped 3 bases from V and 2 bases from J, with 13 bases between. CDR1 is MDHEN, CDR2 SYDVKM, per germline. This chain's CDR3 is CASSFKRPGQETQYF. The CDR3 bases are TGTGCCAGCAGTTTTAAGCGTCCAGGGCAAGAGACCCAGTACTTC.

A few counts support this clonotype. This sequence joins TRBV14 and TRBJ2-2, with 9 bases fitting TRBD1. Germline V gene data show CDR1 as SGHDN and CDR2 as FVKESK. The CDR3 totals 19 residues. V dropped 3 bases and J dropped 6; count of bases not matched to a gene: 17. CDR3 sequence (DNA): TGTGCCAGCAGCCAGTTCCCGGGACAGGGCTCAGGTGGAGCCGGGGAGCTGTTTTTT. Protein sequence: CASSQFPGQGSGGAGELFF.

V gene TRBV20-1 combines with J gene TRBJ2-7; D call uncertain. The CDR3 runs 11 residues. Germline assignment: CDR1 DFQATT and CDR2 SNEGSKA (reference sequence). The ends were cut back, 3 bases at V and 2 bases at J, with 5 bases in the middle. The CDR3: CSASQTYEQYF. The CDR3 coding sequence is TGCAGTGCTAGCCAGACCTACGAGCAGTACTTC.

In DNA, the CDR3 is TGTGCCAGCAATGGTTTTTATAGCACAGATACGCAGTATTTT. It translates to CASNGFYSTDTQYF. The chain carries TRBV6-2 or TRBV6-3 and TRBJ2-3; D uncertain. V was cut by 7 bases and J by 0 bases, with 11 bases left in between. The germline V gene encodes CDR1 MNHEY and CDR2 SVGEGT. This CDR3 has 14 residues.

In this sample, this clonotype turned up many times. The chain joins TRBV7-2 to TRBJ1-5; possibly TRBD1 for D (5 bases). With 1 base removed from V and 2 bases from J, the gap between germline ends came to 9 bases. CDR3 length: 15 amino acids. The germline V gene has CDR1 SGHTA and CDR2 FQGNSA. The CDR3 reads CASSLDGGGNQPQHF. The CDR3 bases are TGTGCCAGCAGCTTAGACGGGGGTGGCAATCAGCCCCAGCATTTT.

This clonotype was recorded at least ten times. The chain is built from TRBV6-5 and TRBJ2-3; D is perhaps TRBD2 (5 bases). Germline V gene data show CDR1 as MNHEY and CDR2 as SVGAGI. CDR3 length: 14 residues. Trimming pared 2 bases from V and 4 bases from J, leaving 10 bases between. The CDR3 sequence: CASSYTGVSDTQYF. Written as DNA, the CDR3 is TGTGCCAGCAGTTACACCGGGGTATCAGATACGCAGTATTTT.

The rearrangement joins TRBV9 to TRBJ1-5; TRBD1 might be the D (6 bases). Trimming cost V 4 bases and J 0 bases, with 11 bases left between them. This CDR3 has 15 amino acids. The V gene's germline CDR1 is SGDLS and CDR2 YYNGEE. The CDR3 DNA reads as TGTGCCAGCAGCCAGGGGTTTAGTAGCAATCAGCCCCAGCATTTT. Encoded protein: CASSQGFSSNQPQHF.

The table lists this clonotype with many counts. The V gene is TRBV20-1, the J gene TRBJ2-7; TRBD1 aligns across 10 bases. CDR1 is DFQATT and CDR2 is SNEGSKA in the germline V gene (reference sequence). V was pared by 3 bases and J by 2 bases, with 10 bases of the junction left unmatched. The CDR3 consists of 16 residues. For the CDR3, the DNA is TGCAGTGCTAGGGGTCCAGGGACAGGGGCCCCCTACGAGCAGTACGTC. This encodes CSARGPGTGAPYEQYV.

The table lists this clonotype with a few counts. This sequence joins TRBV12-3 or TRBV12-4 and TRBJ2-7, with a possible D match to TRBD2 (5 bases). The CDR3 is 13 residues long. V was cut by 5 bases and J by 3 bases, with 11 bases left in between. The CDR3 protein is CASSPDLIYEQYF. In DNA, the CDR3 is TGTGCCAGCAGTCCGGACTTAATCTACGAGCAGTACTTC.

The chain links TRBV29-1 to TRBJ2-3, with a weak D call TRBD2 (6 bases). Germline CDR1 is SQVTM and CDR2 is ANQGSEA. The germline V and J ends were trimmed by 3 bases and 5 bases, with 12 bases remaining between them. This CDR3 spans 13 amino acids. CDR3 protein: CSVDAGRLDTQYF. The CDR3 coding sequence is TGCAGCGTTGATGCAGGGAGGTTAGATACGCAGTATTTT.

The chain couples TRBV20-1 to TRBJ1-4; maybe TRBD1 (5 bases). Trimming pared 5 bases from V and 7 bases from J, leaving 14 bases between. This CDR3 contains 13 residues. In germline, CDR1 is DFQATT, CDR2 SNEGSKA (reference sequence). Here the CDR3 reads CSAGGAGREKLFF. The CDR3 DNA follows: TGCAGTGCTGGAGGGGCCGGGCGTGAAAAACTGTTTTTT.

In this sample, this clonotype turned up a few times. The chain joins TRBV30 to TRBJ2-7, with D tentatively TRBD2 (6 bases). This CDR3 has 16 residues. V dropped 2 bases and J dropped 4 bases, with 21 bases sitting between them. Germline-derived CDR1 and CDR2 are GTSNPN and SVGIG (reference sequence). The CDR3 DNA follows: TGTGCCTGGAGTACTGAACCCAACCCCGGGGGATACGAGCAGTACTTC. Its protein is CAWSTEPNPGGYEQYF.

The rearrangement links TRBV29-1 to TRBJ2-1; 14 bases fit TRBD2. This CDR3 comprises 18 residues. From germline, CDR1 is SQVTM and CDR2 ANQGSEA. After removal of 7 bases from V and 4 bases from J, the junction contained 15 bases not matched to a gene. The CDR3, as DNA: TGCAGCGCGAAGGGACTAGCGGGGGCCGCGAGACTGTACAATGAGCAGTTCTTC. It translates to CSAKGLAGAARLYNEQFF.

As DNA, the CDR3 is TGTGCCAGCAGTTACGAAAGGGGTGTGACTGAAGCTTTCTTT. Translation: CASSYERGVTEAFF. This chain joins TRBV6-5 and TRBJ1-1, with D perhaps TRBD1 (5 bases). V lost 2 bases and J lost 5, with 12 bases in between. Germline CDR1 reads MNHEY; CDR2 reads SVGAGI. The CDR3 has 14 residues.

This clonotype came up a few times. V and J are TRBV7-2 and TRBJ2-3; D possibly uses TRBD1 or TRBD2 (6 bases each). The CDR3 consists of 16 residues. Trimming took 2 bases from V and 1 from J, leaving 13 bases between them. Per the germline V gene, CDR1 is SGHTA and CDR2 is FQGNSA. CDR3 sequence: CASSLPWGAGTDTQYF. The CDR3 DNA reads TGTGCCAGCAGCTTACCTTGGGGGGCTGGCACAGATACGCAGTATTTT.

This clonotype was found a few times. The rearrangement joins TRBV2 to TRBJ2-7; D not resolved. V shed 5 bases and J shed 7 bases, with 6 bases lying between them. The V gene's germline CDR1 is SNHLY and CDR2 FYNNEI. The CDR3 extends over 10 amino acids. The CDR3 reads CASSYAEQYV. CDR3 in DNA: TGTGCCAGCAGTTACGCTGAGCAGTACGTC.

The chain is built from TRBV7-2 and TRBJ1-1; D is unresolved. V lost 11 bases to trimming and J lost 6 bases, with 7 bases between them. From germline, CDR1 is SGHTA and CDR2 FQGNSA. The CDR3 has 9 residues. The CDR3 is CAVGAEAFF. The CDR3 region has the DNA TGTGCCGTGGGAGCTGAAGCTTTCTTT.

This clonotype was counted many times. The chain has TRBV5-1 and TRBJ1-1; D remains ambiguous. V dropped 4 bases and J dropped 1 base, with 11 bases sitting between them. Germline CDR1 SGHRS, CDR2 YFSETQ. This CDR3 is 14 amino acids long. The CDR3 DNA is TGCGCCAGCAGCCCATACGGGGAGAACACTGAAGCTTTCTTT. This encodes CASSPYGENTEAFF.

This clonotype appeared a few times. The chain joins TRBV27 to TRBJ1-6; TRBD1 matches 7 bases. The CDR3 consists of 17 residues. Germline CDR1 is MNHEY and CDR2 is SMNVEV (reference sequence). Trimming removed 3 bases from V and 4 bases from J; junction bases left unmatched: 9. CDR3 sequence: CASSFGNRGRYNSPLHF. Written as DNA, the CDR3 is TGTGCCAGCAGTTTCGGAAACAGGGGAAGGTATAATTCACCCCTCCACTTT.

This clonotype was seen many times. The chain uses TRBV24-1 and TRBJ2-1; D may correspond to TRBD1 or TRBD2 (5 bases each). The CDR3 has 14 amino acids. The germline CDR1 and CDR2 sequences are KGHDR and SFDVKD. Trimming cost V 3 bases and J 10 bases, with 15 bases left between them. In DNA, the CDR3 is TGTGCCACCAGTGATCTAGCTCAGGGTAGGGAGCAGTTCTTC. As protein: CATSDLAQGREQFF.

At least ten counts were recorded for this clonotype. DNA of the CDR3: TGCAGTGCCCCGAACCTGGGGTCGGGCTACAATGAGCAGTTCTTC. This translates into CSAPNLGSGYNEQFF. This chain links TRBV20-1 with TRBJ2-1, with no clear D. The CDR3 covers 15 residues. V lost 6 bases and J 3 bases, leaving 18 bases between the germline ends. Germline assignment: CDR1 DFQATT and CDR2 SNEGSKA (reference sequence).

This clonotype was counted a few times. The chain has TRBV12-5 and TRBJ2-7; D gene ambiguous. Per germline, CDR1 LGHNT and CDR2 FRNRAP. Trimming removed 3 bases from V and 7 bases from J, with 10 bases in between. The CDR3 loop spans 12 amino acids. The CDR3, as DNA: TGTGCTAGTGGTTTCCCCTGGCGGGAGCAGTACTTC. Amino acids: CASGFPWREQYF.

The V gene is TRBV7-9, the J gene TRBJ1-2; a possible D gene is TRBD1 (5 bases). There are 11 residues in the CDR3. Germline CDR1 is SEHNR and CDR2 is FQNEAQ (reference sequence). V dropped 8 bases and J dropped 4 bases, with 8 bases sitting between them. The chain's CDR3 is CASEGFYGYTF. The CDR3 DNA sequence: TGTGCCAGCGAGGGGTTCTATGGCTACACCTTC. The full variable domain, its missing parts supplied by reference TRBV7-9 and TRBJ1-2, is DTGVSQNPRHKITKRGQNVTFRCDPISEHNRLYWYRQTLGQGPEFLTYFQNEAQLEKSRLLSDRFSAERPKGSFSTLEIQRTEQGDSAMYLCASEGFYGYTFGSGTRLTVV.

The J gene is TRBJ2-1, the V gene TRBV25-1; D assignment may be TRBD1 or TRBD2 (5 bases each). This CDR3 spans 13 amino acids. V gave up 8 bases and J gave up 9 bases, with 17 bases separating them. Germline V gene sequence: CDR1 MGHDK, CDR2 SYGVNS. The CDR3 sequence is CASGGLEYGEQFF. CDR3 bases: TGTGCCAGCGGGGGTCTGGAATACGGTGAGCAGTTCTTC.

This clonotype was counted at least ten times. The rearrangement uses TRBV20-1 and TRBJ2-5; D may be TRBD2 (6 bases). CDR1 is DFQATT, CDR2 SNEGSKA, per germline (reference sequence). With 0 bases removed from V and 0 bases from J, the gap between germline ends came to 11 bases. This CDR3 has 15 amino acids. The CDR3, as DNA: TGCAGTGCTAGAGAGGCGGGGTGGTACCAAGAGACCCAGTACTTC. It yields the protein CSAREAGWYQETQYF.

This clonotype was recorded many times. This chain uses TRBV11-2 with TRBJ2-5; a weak D match, TRBD2 (5 bases). The V gene lost 3 bases and the J gene lost 4 bases, with 9 bases spanning the gap. Germline assignment: CDR1 SGHAT and CDR2 FQNNGV. The CDR3 consists of 13 residues. CDR3 protein: CASSFAAGETQYF. The CDR3 DNA sequence: TGTGCCAGCAGCTTTGCGGCGGGAGAGACCCAGTACTTC.